What follows are 11 T cell receptor beta chains derived from one specimen sequenced in a study of human T cells and chemical hapten exposure. MiXCR was run by TCRdb on the RACE reads, yielding one entry per CDR3 protein. The sample lists around 380,000 distinct CDR3 sequences, nearly 5% occurring once. Time point meaning: patch test 1, 2 weeks after DPC sensitization. This sample's treatment: therapeutic diphenylcyclopropenone sensitization with weekly scalp DPC. Sequencing was performed on whole blood, taken in connection with sensitization to the hapten diphenylcyclopropenone (DPC). The receptors shown here come from a woman between 50 and 59 years old with alopecia areata. Some clones in this sample may be carry-over from other donors' samples.

The V call is TRBV5-1, the J call TRBJ2-7; either TRBD1 or TRBD2 may supply D (5 bases each). The CDR3 contains 15 residues. Trimming removed 0 bases at V and 6 bases at J, with 16 bases between. The V gene's germline CDR1 is SGHRS and CDR2 YFSETQ. In DNA form, the CDR3 reads TGCGCCAGCAGCTTGGAGCCGGGGCTGCTCGCCGAGCAGTACTTC. Translating it yields CASSLEPGLLAEQYF.

This clonotype was counted a few times. The V gene is TRBV28, the J gene TRBJ2-5, with 12 positions matching TRBD1. V was clipped by 6 bases and J by 3 bases; unmatched bases: 5. Germline values: CDR1 MDHEN, CDR2 SYDVKM. This CDR3 spans 15 amino acids. DNA of the CDR3: TGTGCCAGCAGCAAGGGACAGGGGGCAGAAGAGACCCAGTACTTC. Amino acids: CASSKGQGAEETQYF. Filled out from reference TRBV28 and TRBJ2-5, the complete variable domain reads DVKVTQSSRYLVKRTGEKVFLECVQDMDHENMFWYRQDPGLGLRLIYFSYDVKMKEKGDIPEGYSVSREKKERFSLILESASTNQTSMYLCASSKGQGAEETQYFGPGTRLLVL.

This clonotype was detected ten times or more. The J gene is TRBJ2-2, the V gene TRBV9; unclear D gene. CDR3 length equals 13 residues. Germline V gives CDR1 SGDLS, CDR2 YYNGEE. Trimming took off 0 bases at V and 5 bases at J, with 5 bases between the two ends. The CDR3 spells CASSVDTTGELFF. The CDR3 DNA reads as TGTGCCAGCAGCGTAGACACAACCGGGGAGCTGTTTTTT.

This clonotype was seen repeatedly, ten times or more. This chain links TRBV12-3 or TRBV12-4 with TRBJ1-2; TRBD1 aligns across 8 bases. V was clipped by 5 bases and J by 7 bases; unmatched bases: 9. The CDR3 consists of 14 residues. The CDR3 coding sequence is TGTGCCAGCAGTATCAGACGACAGGGGTCTGGCTACACCTTC. This sequence encodes CASSIRRQGSGYTF.

This clonotype was seen at least ten times. The J gene is TRBJ2-1, the V gene TRBV2, with 8 nucleotides matching TRBD2. This CDR3 region has 14 residues. V trimming: 6 bases; J trimming: 6 bases; junction bases outside the gene matches: 7. In germline, CDR1 is SNHLY, CDR2 FYNNEI. For the CDR3, the DNA is TGTGCCAGCAGGGGACTAGAGCTCCCCAATGAGCAGTTCTTC. This sequence encodes CASRGLELPNEQFF.

The chain uses TRBV12-3 or TRBV12-4 and TRBJ1-3; no clear D gene. The CDR3 is made up of 13 amino acids. Trimming took off 8 bases at V and 0 bases at J, with 8 bases between the two ends. CDR3 region: CASVLGSGNTIYF. As DNA, the CDR3 is TGTGCCAGCGTTTTGGGCTCTGGAAACACCATATATTTT.

This clonotype was seen repeatedly, ten times or more. The chain links TRBV6-4 to TRBJ1-2; possible D gene TRBD1, 5 bases. The germline gives CDR1 MRHNA, CDR2 SNTAGT. The V end lost 9 bases, the J end lost 8 bases, and 19 bases lay between the germline ends. The CDR3 spans 13 residues. The CDR3 sequence is CARENQGFGGYTF. The CDR3 region has the DNA TGTGCCAGAGAAAACCAGGGTTTTGGCGGCTACACCTTC.

This clonotype was observed at least ten times. The chain carries TRBV12-3 or TRBV12-4 and TRBJ2-5; 8 bases agree with TRBD1. The V segment lost 5 bases and the J segment 5 bases; nucleotides outside the gene matches: 4. The CDR3 contains 13 residues. CDR3 sequence reads: CASSPQGAETQYF. The CDR3 DNA follows: TGTGCCAGCAGTCCCCAGGGGGCTGAGACCCAGTACTTC.

This clonotype was recorded many times. V and J are TRBV5-1 and TRBJ1-1; D is possibly TRBD1 (6 bases). Per the germline V gene, CDR1 is SGHRS and CDR2 is YFSETQ. CDR3 size: 13 residues. Trimming shortened V by 4 bases and J by 4 bases, and 11 bases separated the two germline ends. CDR3 DNA: TGCGCCAGCAGCCGCGAGGGGGTCACTGAAGCTTTCTTT. This gives the protein CASSREGVTEAFF.

This clonotype came up many times. The chain has TRBV12-3 or TRBV12-4 and TRBJ2-3; no firm D call. CDR3 length equals 12 residues. Trimming shortened V by 5 bases and J by 4 bases, and 7 bases separated the two germline ends. The CDR3 spells CASSMSSDTQYF. The CDR3 nucleotides read TGTGCCAGCAGTATGTCATCAGATACGCAGTATTTT.

The chain's CDR3 is CASSQEWGDEKLFF. DNA for the CDR3: TGCGCCAGCAGCCAAGAATGGGGAGATGAAAAACTGTTTTTT. This chain joins TRBV4-1 and TRBJ1-4; no clear D gene. Germline V gene data show CDR1 as MGHRA and CDR2 as YSYEKL. This CDR3 has 14 amino acids. V lost 0 bases and J 6 bases, leaving 8 bases between the germline ends.